A selection of T cell receptor beta chains follows, all from one sample in a study of blood T cells in healthy people across ages. Each CDR3 protein is one row after TCRdb ran MiXCR on the 5' RACE reads. The profile shows over a million distinct CDR3 sequences, 55% to 75% of them singletons. What was sequenced was blood. Receptors originate from a man aged 18 to 30 in good health. Each CDR3 is given with its conserved first and last residue.

>TRBJ2-1|TRBV4-1|14
CASSHRQGLDEQFF
>TRBJ2-3|TRBV11-2|17
CASSSPRGGTSTDTQYF
>TRBJ2-5|TRBV29-1|11
CSGRGMETQYF
>-|TRBV27|13
CASSFMGLNEQYF
>TRBJ1-1|TRBV25-1|11
CATARKAEAFF
>TRBJ2-1|TRBV4-2|15
CASSATGTENNEQFF
>TRBJ2-4|TRBV4-2|16
CASSQELGLGQNIQYF
>-|TRBV4-1|15
CASNQIGQGLDEQYF
>TRBJ2-3|TRBV10-2|22
CASSEGLWDRALEPQSTDTQYF
>TRBJ1-2|TRBV20-1|11
CSASWSHGYTF
>TRBJ2-3|TRBV4-3|16
CASSQGLAPSTDTQYF
>-|TRBV19|13
CASGSGGRETQYF
>TRBJ1-1|TRBV6-5|14
CASSIDRRGTEAFF
>TRBJ2-1|TRBV4-2|15
CASSPQRGGPNEQFF
>TRBJ2-6|TRBV20-1|19
CSARDPRVLTKAGANVLTF
>TRBJ2-5|TRBV6-2/TRBV6-3|17
CASSQGLAGLFQETQYF
>TRBJ2-1|TRBV21-1|16
CASSNKCGGPYNEQFF
>TRBJ2-7|TRBV7-2|15
CASSLDSGFTYEQYF
>TRBJ2-1|TRBV10-3|14
CAFGTGNRDNEQFF
>TRBJ2-2|TRBV6-2/TRBV6-3|14
CASSLDRSTGELFF
>TRBJ2-7|TRBV5-4|14
CASSTHKGSYEQYF
>TRBJ2-1|TRBV12-5|14
CASGSLGQGASQFF
>TRBJ2-1|TRBV4-3|20
CASSQEAASGFHYSYNEQFF
>TRBJ2-3|TRBV5-1|16
CASSSMTSGMLDTQYF
>TRBJ2-7|TRBV29-1|13
CSGTGTTSGAQYF
>TRBJ2-5|TRBV7-8|12
CAIRGQGTEQYF
>TRBJ2-3|TRBV5-1|19
CASSPSRVAGEFRGDTQYF
>-|TRBV20-1|13
CSAQRTGFNEQYF
>TRBJ2-7|TRBV7-2|14
CASRVGTRGDEQYF
>TRBJ1-5|TRBV20-1|14
CSARAHNANQPQHF
>TRBJ2-7|TRBV6-5|14
CASSLDRRDYEQYF
>TRBJ2-3|TRBV2|12
CASTFGTDTQYF
>TRBJ1-2|TRBV10-2|15
CASSEPPLGRHGYTF
>TRBJ1-5|TRBV21-1|15
CASSSSGGSGQPQHF
>TRBJ1-2|TRBV7-9|13
CASRRGQDYGYTF
>TRBJ2-1|TRBV13|16
CASSQSQYSSYNEQFF
>TRBJ2-1|TRBV4-1|17
CASSQERLAGPYNEQFF
>TRBJ2-1|TRBV20-1|15
CSAATLFDGEREQFF
>TRBJ2-4|TRBV5-1|13
CASSKGVENIQYF
>TRBJ1-3|TRBV12-3/TRBV12-4|16
CASRILTLGQTDTIYF
>TRBJ1-1|TRBV6-2/TRBV6-3|15
CASSTLGASDTEAFF
>-|TRBV6-2/TRBV6-3|16
CASSRLRAPGPETQYF
>TRBJ1-5|TRBV6-5|14
CASSLTGGAKPQHF
>TRBJ1-5|TRBV6-6|14
CSSTGQGKNQPQHF
>-|TRBV3-1|12
CASSRTPDEQYF
>TRBJ2-7|TRBV7-6|16
CASSLVTGSGSNEQYF
>TRBJ2-1|TRBV20-1|15
CSASDSTHIRNEQFF
>-|TRBV25-1|15
CASSEDGDRVHEQYF
>TRBJ2-3|TRBV20-1|18
CSARPSLGLAGVTDTQYF
>TRBJ2-5|TRBV29-1|13
CSVEVDRGREQYF
>TRBJ2-1|TRBV7-9|16
CASSSHSQTGYNEQFF
>TRBJ1-2|TRBV3-1|13
CASSLDGSAGYTF
>-|TRBV11-2|14
CASSLPGPLYEQYF
>TRBJ1-4|TRBV27|15
CASSTDRGRGEKLFF
>TRBJ2-2|TRBV10-3|15
CAISEGRGLWGELFF
>TRBJ2-3|TRBV5-1|14
CASSYSGVTDTQYF
>-|TRBV29-1|14
CSVTPGLDLGEQYF